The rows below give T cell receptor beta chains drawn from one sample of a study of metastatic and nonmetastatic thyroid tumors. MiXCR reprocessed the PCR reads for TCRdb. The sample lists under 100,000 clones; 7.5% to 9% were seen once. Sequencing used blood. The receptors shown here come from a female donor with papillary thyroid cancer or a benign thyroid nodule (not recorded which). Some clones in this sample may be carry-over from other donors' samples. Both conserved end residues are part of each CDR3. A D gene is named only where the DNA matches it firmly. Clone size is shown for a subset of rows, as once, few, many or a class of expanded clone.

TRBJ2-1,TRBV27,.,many,CASSFLESYNEQFF,TGTGCCAGCAGTTTCCTAGAGTCCTACAATGAGCAGTTCTTC
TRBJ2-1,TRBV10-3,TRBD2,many,CAISKAGGENEQFF,TGTGCCATCAGTAAAGCGGGGGGAGAAAATGAGCAGTTCTTC
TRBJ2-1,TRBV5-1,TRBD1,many,CASSLGHKGAGYNEQFF,TGCGCCAGCAGCTTGGGGCACAAGGGGGCGGGTTACAATGAGCAGTTCTTC
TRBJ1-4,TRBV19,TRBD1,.,CASSPKDRGNEKLFF,TGTGCCAGTAGTCCCAAGGACAGGGGTAATGAAAAACTGTTTTTT
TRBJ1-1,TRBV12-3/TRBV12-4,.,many,CASSLENTEAFF,TGTGCCAGCAGTTTAGAGAACACTGAAGCTTTCTTT
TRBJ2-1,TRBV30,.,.,CAGMGLSGANNEQFF,TGTGCCGGAATGGGGCTATCTGGGGCCAACAATGAGCAGTTCTTC
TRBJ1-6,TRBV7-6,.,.,CASSLYETPKNSPLHF,TGTGCCAGCAGCTTGTACGAGACACCGAAAAATTCACCCCTCCACTTT
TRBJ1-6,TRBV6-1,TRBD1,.,CASSEEAGGLPGSPLHF,TGTGCCAGCAGTGAAGAGGCAGGGGGCTTACCGGGTTCACCCCTCCACTTT
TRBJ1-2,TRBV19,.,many,CASQDSYGYTF,TGTGCCAGCCAGGACAGCTATGGCTACACCTTC
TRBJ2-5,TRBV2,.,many,CASSVRRSQETQYF,TGTGCCAGCAGTGTACGGCGGTCCCAAGAGACCCAGTACTTC
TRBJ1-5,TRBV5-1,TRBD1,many,CASSTTGVEPQHF,TGCGCCAGCAGCACGACAGGGGTCGAGCCCCAGCATTTT
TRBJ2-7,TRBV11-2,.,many,CASSGRMGHEQYF,TGTGCCAGCAGCGGGAGAATGGGACACGAGCAGTACTTC
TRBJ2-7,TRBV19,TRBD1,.,CASSIPGQGYEQYF,TGTGCCAGTAGTATCCCGGGACAGGGCTACGAGCAGTACTTC
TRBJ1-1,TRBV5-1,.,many,CASSPPVYTEAFF,TGCGCCAGCAGTCCCCCTGTCTACACTGAAGCTTTCTTT
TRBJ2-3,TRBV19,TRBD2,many,CASTAGTSSTQYF,TGTGCCAGTACAGCGGGGACTTCAAGTACGCAGTATTTT
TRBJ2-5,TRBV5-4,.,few,CASSRKGIQETQYF,TGTGCCAGCAGCCGGAAGGGAATTCAAGAGACCCAGTACTTC
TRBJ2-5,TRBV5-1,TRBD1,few,CASSRLGGTGGETQYF,TGCGCCAGCAGCCGCTTAGGCGGGACAGGGGGGGAGACCCAGTACTTC
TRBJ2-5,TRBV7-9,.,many,CASSYGMGTKGTQYF,TGTGCCAGCAGCTACGGAATGGGGACCAAGGGGACCCAGTACTTC
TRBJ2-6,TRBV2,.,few,CASSDQASTASGANVLTF,TGTGCCAGCAGTGATCAGGCCAGTACAGCCTCTGGGGCCAACGTCCTGACTTTC
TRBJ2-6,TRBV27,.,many,CASSLDGGSGANVLTF,TGTGCCAGCAGTTTAGATGGAGGCTCTGGGGCCAACGTCCTGACTTTC
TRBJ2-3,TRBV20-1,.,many,CSARNRLGTDTQYF,TGCAGTGCTAGGAACAGGTTGGGCACAGATACGCAGTATTTT
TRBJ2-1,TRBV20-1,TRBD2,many,CSASRTSGGEEQFF,TGCAGTGCTTCCCGGACTAGCGGGGGGGAGGAGCAGTTCTTC
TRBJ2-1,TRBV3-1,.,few,CASSLGGQYNEQFF,TGTGCCAGCAGCCTCGGGGGGCAGTACAATGAGCAGTTCTTC
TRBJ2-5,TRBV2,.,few,CASSEKASWGETQYF,TGTGCCAGCAGTGAGAAGGCGTCGTGGGGGGAGACCCAGTACTTC
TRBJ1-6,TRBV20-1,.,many,CSARGAGTESSPLHF,TGCAGTGCTAGAGGAGCCGGGACCGAGAGTTCACCCCTCCACTTT
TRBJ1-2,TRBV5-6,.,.,CASSHRASSGYTF,TGTGCCAGCAGCCACAGAGCCAGTAGTGGCTACACCTTC
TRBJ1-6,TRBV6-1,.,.,CASERPAQGNSPLHF,TGTGCCAGTGAGCGACCGGCACAGGGCAATTCACCCCTCCACTTT
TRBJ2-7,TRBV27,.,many,CASSLGPEPNEQYF,TGTGCCAGCAGTTTGGGTCCGGAGCCCAACGAGCAGTACTTC